The 30 T cell receptor beta chains presented below share a single source sample, sequenced in a study of blood T cell repertoires in COVID-19. Sequencing was performed with immunoSEQ multiplex PCR; in TCRdb, only in-frame clones are kept and a portion is missing. The data contain approximately 360,000 clones, around 87% of them singletons. The sample consisted of PBMCs or T cells enriched from blood (not recorded which). These receptors originate from a woman between 25 and 40 years old with acute COVID-19.

The CDR3 spells CASTYPLRRGQGALASNQPQHF. Written as DNA, the CDR3 is TGTGCCAGCACCTACCCCCTGCGCAGGGGGCAGGGGGCCCTTGCTAGCAATCAGCCCCAGCATTTT. The chain recombines TRBV21-1 with TRBJ1-5; the table's D call, TRBD1, was not checked against the DNA. TRBV21-1 is a documented pseudogene. The CDR3 runs 22 residues.

The gene calls are TRBV19 and TRBJ2-7; D may be TRBD2 (6 bases). The CDR3 spans 13 residues. Germline V CDR1 and CDR2: LNHDA, SQIVND (reference sequence). V lost 4 bases, J lost 2 bases, and 9 bases lay in between. CDR3 residues: CASSRAGTYEQYF. CDR3 sequence (DNA): TGTGCCAGTAGTAGGGCGGGAACCTACGAGCAGTACTTC. Supplemented by reference TRBV19 and TRBJ2-7, the full variable domain reads DGGITQSPKYLFRKEGQNVTLSCEQNLNHDAMYWYRQDPGQGLRLIYYSQIVNDFQKGDIAEGYSVSREKKESFPLTVTSAQKNPTAFYLCASSRAGTYEQYFGPGTRLTVT.

The V call is TRBV12-5, the J call TRBJ2-1, with D unresolved. Germline CDR1 and CDR2: LGHNT and FRNRAP. This CDR3 spans 14 amino acids. The ends were cut back, 3 bases at V and 1 base at J, with 7 bases in the middle. The CDR3 nucleotides read TGTGCTAGTGGTTTAGAGGTTTCCTACAATGAGCAGTTCTTC. Its translation: CASGLEVSYNEQFF.

In this sample, this clone turned up a few times. The chain employs TRBV4-3 and TRBJ2-2, with 11 bases fitting TRBD2. The germline V gene has CDR1 LGHNA and CDR2 YSLEER. J gave up 4 bases and V 0 bases, and 4 bases lay outside the gene matches. The CDR3 has 17 amino acids. The CDR3 bases are TGCGCCAGCAGCCAAGAACTAGCGGGGGTGATCACCGGGGAGCTGTTTTTT. This codes for CASSQELAGVITGELFF.

The genes are TRBV30 and TRBJ1-5, with 8 positions matching TRBD1. There are 13 residues in the CDR3. Trimming at V came to 4 bases and at J to 5 bases, leaving 4 bases not matched to a gene. Germline V gene sequence: CDR1 GTSNPN, CDR2 SVGIG (reference sequence). CDR3 region: CAWNDRGDQPQHF. In nucleotides, the CDR3 is TGTGCCTGGAATGACAGGGGTGATCAGCCCCAGCATTTT.

This clone turned up a few times. V and J are TRBV4-1 and TRBJ2-2, with unresolved D. CDR1 MGHRA and CDR2 YSYEKL come from the germline V gene. V lost 1 base and J lost 5, with 8 bases in between. The length of the CDR3 is 14 residues. CDR3 sequence (DNA): TGCGCCAGCAGCCAAGGCGTAGCTACCGGGGAGCTGTTTTTT. It encodes CASSQGVATGELFF.

This chain links TRBV10-2 with TRBJ1-5; D ambiguous. Germline CDR1 reads WSHSY; CDR2 reads SAAADI. V lost 0 bases, J lost 12 bases, and 12 bases lay in between. This CDR3 is 13 amino acids long. This CDR3 is CASSESHISRQHF. The CDR3 DNA reads as TGCGCCAGCAGTGAGTCTCACATCTCTCGCCAGCATTTT.

The chain employs TRBV5-1 and TRBJ1-4, with 7 bases identical to TRBD1. The CDR3 runs 16 residues. Trimming cost V 5 bases and J 3 bases; bases outside gene matches: 10. Per the germline V gene, CDR1 is SGHRS and CDR2 is YFSETQ. DNA of the CDR3: TGCGCCAGCAGTAGGTCAGGGGGTGTTTCTAATGAAAAACTGTTTTTT. Translating it yields CASSRSGGVSNEKLFF.

The rearrangement uses TRBV10-2 and TRBJ2-7, with 7 bases matching TRBD1. Per germline, CDR1 WSHSY and CDR2 SAAADI. V gave up 6 bases and J gave up 7 bases; unmatched junction bases: 12. CDR3 length: 14 amino acids. CDR3 DNA sequence: TGCGCCAGCAGCCCCGGGACAGTGGCACGGGAGCAGTACTTC. Protein product: CASSPGTVAREQYF.

The chain joins TRBV3-1 (or the pseudogene TRBV3-2) to TRBJ1-1; no clear D. Looked up from germline, CDR1 is LGHDT and CDR2 is YNNKEL (reference sequence). This CDR3 spans 18 amino acids. Trimming took off 0 bases at V and 1 base at J, with 18 bases between the two ends. Here the CDR3 reads CASSQDRNIGAANTEAFF. For the CDR3, the DNA is TGTGCCAGCAGCCAAGATCGGAATATAGGAGCTGCGAACACTGAAGCTTTCTTT.

The chain links TRBV2 to TRBJ2-5; TRBD2 matches at 7 bases. The trim removed 4 bases at V and 1 base at J, leaving 9 bases unmatched. Germline V lookup: CDR1 SNHLY, CDR2 FYNNEI. The CDR3 consists of 16 residues. This CDR3 reads CASSGIITGGQETQYF. For the CDR3, the DNA is TGTGCCAGCAGTGGGATTATTACGGGGGGCCAAGAGACCCAGTACTTC.

The chain combines TRBV18 with TRBJ2-5; no firm D call. The CDR3 consists of 13 residues. CDR1 and CDR2 from the germline V gene are KGHSH and LQKENI. V was trimmed by 3 bases and J by 3 bases, leaving 8 bases between them. This chain's CDR3 is CASSPSREETQYF. The CDR3 DNA sequence: TGTGCCAGCTCACCCTCAAGAGAAGAGACCCAGTACTTC. Filled out from reference TRBV18 and TRBJ2-5, the complete variable domain reads NAGVMQNPRHLVRRRGQEARLRCSPMKGHSHVYWYRQLPEEGLKFMVYLQKENIIDESGMPKERFSAEFPKEGPSILRIQQVVRGDSAAYFCASSPSREETQYFGPGTRLLVL.

The V and J genes are TRBV6-1 and TRBJ1-1; D uncertain. Per germline, CDR1 MNHNS and CDR2 SASEGT. V lost 2 bases and J 0 bases, leaving 10 bases between the germline ends. The CDR3 covers 15 residues. CDR3: CASSELARLNTEAFF. CDR3 DNA: TGTGCCAGCAGTGAATTAGCACGGCTGAACACTGAAGCTTTCTTT.

This chain connects TRBV7-3 to TRBJ2-1; 10 bases align to TRBD2. V was clipped by 2 bases and J by 4 bases; unmatched bases: 8. Germline V lookup: CDR1 SGHTA, CDR2 FQGTGA. The CDR3 has 17 residues. The CDR3 bases are TGTGCCAGCAGCTTAGGGCTTAGCGGGGGGCGATACAATGAGCAGTTCTTC. This sequence encodes CASSLGLSGGRYNEQFF.

The chain links TRBV2 to TRBJ2-5; D gene unclear. The CDR3 length is 14 residues. Germline values: CDR1 SNHLY, CDR2 FYNNEI. Trimming stripped 1 base from V and 1 base from J, with 7 bases between. The CDR3 here is CASSEVPGQETQYF. As DNA, the CDR3 is TGTGCCAGCAGTGAAGTGCCGGGCCAAGAGACCCAGTACTTC.

The J gene is TRBJ1-1, the V gene TRBV4-2; 8 bases line up with TRBD1. V was pared by 2 bases and J by 5 bases, with 4 bases of the junction left unmatched. CDR3 length equals 14 residues. In germline, CDR1 is LGHNA, CDR2 YNFKEQ. CDR3 sequence reads: CASSQQGAGTEAFF. CDR3 sequence (DNA): TGTGCCAGCAGCCAACAGGGGGCCGGGACTGAAGCTTTCTTT.

V and J are TRBV5-6 and TRBJ2-7, with 8 bases aligning to TRBD1. With 1 base clipped from V and 2 bases from J, the junction kept 8 bases outside the gene matches. Germline V CDR1 and CDR2: SGHDT, YYEEEE. This CDR3 comprises 16 residues. CDR3 loop: CASSLLGDRTTYEQYF. The CDR3 region has the DNA TGTGCCAGCAGCTTGTTAGGGGACAGGACGACCTACGAGCAGTACTTC. Complete variable domain (other parts from reference TRBV5-6 and TRBJ2-7): DAGVTQSPTHLIKTRGQQVTLRCSPKSGHDTVSWYQQALGQGPQFIFQYYEEEERQRGNFPDRFSGHQFPNYSSELNVNALLLGDSALYLCASSLLGDRTTYEQYFGPGTRLTVT.

This chain connects TRBV11-1 to TRBJ1-2; D perhaps matches TRBD1 (6 bases). Germline V gene lookup returns CDR1 SGHAT and CDR2 FQDESV (reference sequence). This CDR3 is built from 16 residues. V was shortened by 3 bases and J by 2 bases, with 16 bases between the two germline ends. Here the CDR3 reads CASSLDGYRANYGYTF. The CDR3 DNA reads TGTGCCAGCAGCTTGGATGGGTACAGGGCCAACTATGGCTACACCTTC.

The chain recombines TRBV7-2 with TRBJ2-7, with a possible D match to TRBD1 (6 bases). CDR1 and CDR2 from the germline V gene are SGHTA and FQGNSA. V lost 5 bases, J lost 1 base, and 9 bases lay in between. This CDR3 is 13 amino acids long. The CDR3 here is CASSIGQSYEQYF. The DNA of the CDR3 is TGTGCCAGCAGCATCGGACAGTCCTACGAGCAGTACTTC.

In this sample, this clone turned up a few times. The chain links TRBV7-2 to TRBJ1-2; a possible D gene is TRBD1 (6 bases). The CDR3 contains 14 residues. The V gene's germline CDR1 is SGHTA and CDR2 FQGNSA. Trimming left V 0 bases short and J 8 bases short, with 13 bases between. CDR3 amino acids: CASSLAAGALGYTF. The CDR3 DNA is TGTGCCAGCAGCTTAGCGGCGGGGGCTTTAGGCTACACCTTC.

The chain employs TRBV2 and TRBJ2-1; TRBD2 matches at 11 bases. The V segment lost 4 bases and the J segment 2 bases; nucleotides outside the gene matches: 1. Germline CDR1 and CDR2: SNHLY and FYNNEI. The CDR3 sequence is 15 residues long. As DNA, the CDR3 is TGTGCCAGCAGTGTACTAGCGGGGGCCTACAATGAGCAGTTCTTC. Protein: CASSVLAGAYNEQFF.

This clone was observed once. This CDR3 is also generated by other DNA sequences in the sample. The V and J genes are TRBV24-1 and TRBJ2-2; 9 bases align to TRBD1. The CDR3 runs 16 residues. The V gene end was trimmed by 0 bases and the J gene end by 3 bases; junction bases not matched to a gene: 1. Germline values: CDR1 KGHDR, CDR2 SFDVKD. The CDR3: CATSDLDRGDTGELFF. The CDR3 nucleotides read TGTGCCACCAGTGATTTGGACAGGGGGGACACCGGGGAGCTGTTTTTT.

The table lists this clone with a count of one. The chain joins TRBV29-1 to TRBJ1-2; D ambiguous. Deletions cut 3 bases from V and 8 bases from J, with 19 bases between. Germline V gene sequence: CDR1 SQVTM, CDR2 ANQGSEA. This CDR3 comprises 14 residues. CDR3 sequence (DNA): TGCAGCGTTGATAAGGGTGGGAGGTCTAGCGGCTACACCTTC. This gives the protein CSVDKGGRSSGYTF.

This sequence joins TRBV7-3 and TRBJ1-6; D not resolved. The CDR3 is 13 amino acids. Germline CDR1 is SGHTA and CDR2 is FQGTGA. The V end lost 2 bases, the J end lost 4 bases, and 3 bases lay between the germline ends. CDR3 residues: CASSLQYNSPLHF. For the CDR3, the DNA is TGTGCCAGCAGCTTACAGTATAATTCACCCCTCCACTTT. The full variable domain, its missing parts supplied by reference TRBV7-3 and TRBJ1-6, is GAGVSQTPSNKVTEKGKYVELRCDPISGHTALYWYRQSLGQGPEFLIYFQGTGAADDSGLPNDRFFAVRPEGSVSTLKIQRTERGDSAVYLCASSLQYNSPLHFGNGTRLTVT.

The chain uses TRBV24-1 and TRBJ2-2; D is undetermined. Germline CDR1 reads KGHDR; CDR2 reads SFDVKD. This CDR3 has 14 amino acids. Trimming cost V 1 base and J 3 bases, with 5 bases left between them. CDR3 sequence: CATSDFQYTGELFF. Written as DNA, the CDR3 is TGTGCCACCAGTGATTTTCAGTACACCGGGGAGCTGTTTTTT.

Points on this clone: Other DNA sequences within the sample encode an identical CDR3. The chain links TRBV24-1 to TRBJ2-2; the D gene is possibly TRBD1 (5 bases). This CDR3 is built from 15 residues. V was clipped by 4 bases and J by 1 base, with 9 bases between them. From germline, CDR1 is KGHDR and CDR2 SFDVKD. The CDR3 reads CATSDPTGNTGELFF. In nucleotides, the CDR3 is TGTGCCACCAGTGACCCCACAGGGAACACCGGGGAGCTGTTTTTT.

The genes are TRBV4-3 and TRBJ2-7; D is ambiguous. This CDR3 contains 18 residues. Germline V CDR1 and CDR2: LGHNA, YSLEER. V lost 0 bases to trimming and J lost 3 bases, with 21 bases between them. CDR3 in amino acids: CASSQDIARYDSDYEQYF. The CDR3 bases are TGCGCCAGCAGCCAAGATATCGCCCGCTACGATTCTGACTACGAGCAGTACTTC.

The gene calls are TRBV6-1 and TRBJ1-1, with D uncertain. Germline assignment: CDR1 MNHNS and CDR2 SASEGT. This CDR3 is 11 amino acids long. V lost 1 base and J lost 11, with 8 bases in between. The CDR3 sequence: CASSEGGLAFF. CDR3 sequence (DNA): TGTGCCAGCAGTGAAGGAGGGTTGGCTTTCTTT.

A few counts support this clone. The chain uses TRBV19 and TRBJ2-5; possibly TRBD1 for D (6 bases). V was pared by 4 bases and J by 4 bases, with 19 bases between. This CDR3 has 16 amino acids. Germline values: CDR1 LNHDA, CDR2 SQIVND (reference sequence). CDR3 sequence (DNA): TGTGCCAGTAGTAACCCCAGGGGACCCACACGAGAGACCCAGTACTTC. It specifies CASSNPRGPTRETQYF.

This clone was found once. V and J are TRBV11-1 and TRBJ1-2; tentatively, D is TRBD1 (6 bases). The CDR3 length is 15 residues. The V gene's germline CDR1 is SGHAT and CDR2 FQDESV (reference sequence). V was trimmed by 5 bases and J by 7 bases, leaving 20 bases between them. CDR3 sequence: CASSAAPGESIGYTF. The CDR3 DNA reads TGTGCCAGCAGCGCCGCGCCAGGGGAGTCGATTGGCTACACCTTC.